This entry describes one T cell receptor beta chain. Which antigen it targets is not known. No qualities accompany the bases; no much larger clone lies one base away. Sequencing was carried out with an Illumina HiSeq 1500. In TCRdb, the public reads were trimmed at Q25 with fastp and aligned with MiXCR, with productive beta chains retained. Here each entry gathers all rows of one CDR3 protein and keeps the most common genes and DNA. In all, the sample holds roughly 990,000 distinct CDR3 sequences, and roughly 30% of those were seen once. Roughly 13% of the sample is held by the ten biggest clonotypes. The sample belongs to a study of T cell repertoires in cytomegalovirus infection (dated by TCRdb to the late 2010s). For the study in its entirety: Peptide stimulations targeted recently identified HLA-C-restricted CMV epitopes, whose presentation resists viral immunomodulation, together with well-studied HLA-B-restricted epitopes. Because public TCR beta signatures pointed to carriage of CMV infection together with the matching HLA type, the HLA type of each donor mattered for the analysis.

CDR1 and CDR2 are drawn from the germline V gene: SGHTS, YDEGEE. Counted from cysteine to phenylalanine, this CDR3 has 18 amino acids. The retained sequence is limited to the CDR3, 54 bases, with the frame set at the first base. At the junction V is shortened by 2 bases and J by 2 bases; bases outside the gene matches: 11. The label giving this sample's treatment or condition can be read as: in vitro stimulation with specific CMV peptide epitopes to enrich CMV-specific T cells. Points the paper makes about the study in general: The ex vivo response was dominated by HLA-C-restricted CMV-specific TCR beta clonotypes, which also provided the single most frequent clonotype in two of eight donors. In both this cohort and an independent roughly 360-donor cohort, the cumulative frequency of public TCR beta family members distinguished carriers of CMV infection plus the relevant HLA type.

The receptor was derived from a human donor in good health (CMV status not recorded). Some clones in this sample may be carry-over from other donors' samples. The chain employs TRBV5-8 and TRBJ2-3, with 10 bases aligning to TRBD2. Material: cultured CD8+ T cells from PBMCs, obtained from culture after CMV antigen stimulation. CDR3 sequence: CASSLPKAGGPHTDTQYF. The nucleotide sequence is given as TGTGCCAGCAGCTTACCTAAAGCGGGGGGGCCACACACAGATACGCAGTATTTT.